This TCR beta chain is from a study of T-cell memory formation after mild COVID-19. In the study overall: Clustering of TCRs was largely donor specific.

The CDR3 runs 13 residues. The germline V and J ends were trimmed by 1 base and 3 bases, with 4 bases remaining between them. Germline CDR1 is SGHVS and CDR2 is FQNEAQ. Constant-segment primers and 5'RACE yielded cDNA libraries for TCR alpha and TCR beta, each carrying sample barcodes and UMIs. TCRdb re-called the 5' RACE reads through MiXCR, storing one row per CDR3 protein. There are hundreds of thousands of distinct CDR3 sequences in the sample; around 28% occur only once, and approximately 13% lies in the top ten. This rearrangement joins TRBV7-8 to TRBJ1-5; the D is unclear. The sequenced material came from PBMCs or a T cell subset sorted from them (not recorded which). The origin of this receptor is an adult woman who had mild COVID-19 (a few samples of this study predate the infection). Cell type and time point are not known. This CDR3 is CASSLDYNQPQHF. The CDR3 nucleotides read TGTGCCAGCAGCTTAGACTACAATCAGCCCCAGCATTTT.